These 21 T cell receptor beta chains were all obtained from the same sample, sequenced in a study of T cells after yellow fever vaccination (dated by TCRdb to the late 2010s). The library was produced with 5' RACE. This sample was sequenced with an Illumina NovaSeq 6000. The public reads were quality trimmed at Q25 with fastp and then assembled into clones with MiXCR by TCRdb, keeping productive beta chains. Identical CDR3 protein sequences are pooled into one entry, listed with their most common genes and DNA. The sample records 300,000 to 350,000 distinct CDR3 sequences, around 4.4% of which are singletons. The top ten clonotypes cover around 19% of the sample. The sample's treatment or condition label, in plain terms: live attenuated yellow fever vaccine strain. The sequenced sample was PBMCs, obtained 15 days after the yellow fever booster vaccination. The source of these receptors is a man younger than 35 who received the YFV17D yellow fever vaccine.

This clonotype was picked up many times. This chain joins TRBV5-1 and TRBJ2-2; 7 nucleotides align to TRBD1. V lost 7 bases, J lost 0 bases, and 9 bases stayed unmatched. Germline V gene lookup returns CDR1 SGHRS and CDR2 YFSETQ. The CDR3 runs 16 residues. DNA for the CDR3: TGCGCCAGCCGAGAGTTCGGGACAGCGAACACCGGGGAGCTGTTTTTT. It translates to CASREFGTANTGELFF. Using reference TRBV5-1 and TRBJ2-2 for the parts outside the CDR3, the full variable domain is KAGVTQTPRYLIKTRGQQVTLSCSPISGHRSVSWYQQTPGQGLQFLFEYFSETQRNKGNFPGRFSGRQFSNSRSEMNVSTLELGDSALYLCASREFGTANTGELFFGEGSRLTVL.

The chain joins TRBV5-1 to TRBJ2-4; D remains unclear. This CDR3 is built from 14 residues. Germline V gene data show CDR1 as SGHRS and CDR2 as YFSETQ. V lost 2 bases and J lost 0, with 6 bases in between. For the CDR3, the DNA is TGCGCCAGCAGCTTACGATTAGCCAAAAACATTCAGTACTTC. The encoded protein is CASSLRLAKNIQYF.

The chain is built from TRBV29-1 and TRBJ1-1; TRBD1 might be the D (5 bases). With 7 bases removed from V and 8 bases from J, the gap between germline ends came to 17 bases. Germline values: CDR1 SQVTM, CDR2 ANQGSEA. The CDR3 sequence is 12 residues long. The CDR3 loop is CSASGPGGEAFF. CDR3 in DNA: TGCAGCGCCTCGGGTCCGGGGGGAGAAGCTTTCTTT.

The sample holds many counts of this clonotype. The chain combines TRBV7-8 with TRBJ2-5; D uncertain. Trimming shortened V by 7 bases and J by 4 bases, and 10 bases separated the two germline ends. CDR3 length equals 12 residues. Germline lookup yields CDR1 SGHVS and CDR2 FQNEAQ. The CDR3 loop is CASTAWGETQYF. For the CDR3, the DNA is TGTGCCAGCACCGCGTGGGGAGAGACCCAGTACTTC.

This clonotype has only a few counts. The chain uses TRBV2 and TRBJ1-2; D may be TRBD1 (5 bases). CDR3 size: 13 residues. Germline lookup yields CDR1 SNHLY and CDR2 FYNNEI. Trimming took 6 bases from V and 4 from J, leaving 12 bases between them. The CDR3 reads CASSLTEVYGYTF. CDR3 sequence (DNA): TGTGCCAGCAGCCTGACAGAAGTCTATGGCTACACCTTC.

This clonotype was seen a handful of times. The rearrangement uses TRBV7-8 and TRBJ2-2; no clear D. This CDR3 has 17 amino acids. V was cut by 5 bases and J by 0 bases, with 16 bases left in between. Germline-derived CDR1 and CDR2 are SGHVS and FQNEAQ. CDR3 residues: CASSPRELGTNTGELFF. The CDR3 bases are TGTGCCAGCAGCCCCCGCGAGCTAGGGACGAACACCGGGGAGCTGTTTTTT.

This clonotype has a count of ten or more. The V call is TRBV7-2, the J call TRBJ2-1; D not certain. Germline V gene sequence: CDR1 SGHTA, CDR2 FQGNSA. Trimming left V 5 bases short and J 7 bases short, with 15 bases between. The CDR3 runs 14 residues. CDR3 region: CASSPPWQPNEQFF. In DNA form, the CDR3 reads TGTGCCAGCAGCCCCCCCTGGCAGCCTAATGAGCAGTTCTTC.

This clonotype was picked up a small number of times. The rearrangement uses TRBV11-2 and TRBJ2-1; 14 bases line up with TRBD2. The V gene's germline CDR1 is SGHAT and CDR2 FQNNGV. The CDR3 consists of 18 residues. V was pared by 3 bases and J by 2 bases, with 6 bases of the junction left unmatched. Here the CDR3 reads CASSFRLAGGATYNEQFF. The CDR3 bases are TGTGCCAGCAGCTTCCGACTAGCGGGGGGGGCAACCTACAATGAGCAGTTCTTC.

This clonotype showed up just a few times. V is TRBV20-1 and J is TRBJ1-5; D might be TRBD1 (6 bases). This CDR3 region has 14 residues. Trimming cost V 6 bases and J 4 bases, with 16 bases left between them. CDR1 and CDR2 from the germline V gene are DFQATT and SNEGSKA (reference sequence). DNA for the CDR3: TGCAGTGCCGCCGGGACAAGGGTGAATCAGCCCCAGCATTTT. It is translated as CSAAGTRVNQPQHF.

The sample holds a few counts of this clonotype. V and J are TRBV19 and TRBJ1-2; perhaps TRBD1 as D (5 bases). V was pared by 4 bases and J by 2 bases, with 17 bases between. Germline V lookup: CDR1 LNHDA, CDR2 SQIVND (reference sequence). The CDR3 covers 16 residues. CDR3: CASSTYSTVTNYGYTF. CDR3 sequence (DNA): TGTGCCAGTAGTACCTACTCGACAGTTACAAACTATGGCTACACCTTC.

V usage is TRBV12-3 or TRBV12-4 and J usage is TRBJ2-1, with a possible D match to TRBD2 (6 bases). The ends were cut back, 6 bases at V and 7 bases at J, with 19 bases in the middle. The CDR3 consists of 15 residues. The CDR3 sequence: CASSEIGVRGNEQFF. CDR3 in DNA: TGTGCCAGCAGCGAGATAGGAGTTCGGGGGAATGAGCAGTTCTTC.

The table lists this clonotype with many counts. CDR3 amino acids: CASSQIMGTEAFF. The CDR3 region has the DNA TGCGCCAGCAGCCAGATAATGGGGACTGAAGCTTTCTTT. The chain links TRBV4-3 to TRBJ1-1, with unresolved D. V shed 3 bases and J shed 5 bases, with 10 bases lying between them. Germline V CDR1 and CDR2: LGHNA, YSLEER. The CDR3 extends over 13 amino acids.

This clonotype appeared a few times. This sequence joins TRBV20-1 and TRBJ2-5; D might be TRBD2 (5 bases). This CDR3 is built from 14 residues. The V end lost 1 base, the J end lost 7 bases, and 16 bases lay between the germline ends. Germline assignment: CDR1 DFQATT and CDR2 SNEGSKA (reference sequence). This CDR3 is CSARAADAHGTQYF. As DNA, the CDR3 is TGCAGTGCTAGAGCAGCGGACGCGCACGGGACCCAGTACTTC.

This clonotype was picked up many times. The rearrangement links TRBV3-1 to TRBJ2-4; D may be TRBD1 (6 bases). Trimming took 4 bases from V and 5 from J, leaving 24 bases between them. Per the germline V gene, CDR1 is LGHDT and CDR2 is YNNKEL (reference sequence). This CDR3 contains 18 residues. In DNA form, the CDR3 reads TGTGCCAGCAGCCGCAATGCTGGTACCGGGACAAGTCAAAACATTCAGTACTTC. Its translation: CASSRNAGTGTSQNIQYF.

This clonotype was detected many times. The V and J genes are TRBV15 and TRBJ2-5; a possible D gene is TRBD2 (5 bases). V was shortened by 0 bases and J by 3 bases, with 5 bases between the two germline ends. The CDR3 is 13 amino acids. Germline values: CDR1 LNHNV, CDR2 YYDKDF (reference sequence). DNA of the CDR3: TGTGCCACCAGCAGAGACGGGAAAGAGACCCAGTACTTC. Translating it yields CATSRDGKETQYF.

The CDR3 sequence: CASRAGNEQFF. For the CDR3, the DNA is TGTGCCAGCAGGGCGGGGAATGAGCAGTTCTTC. The V and J genes are TRBV6-5 and TRBJ2-1, with D possibly matching TRBD2 (6 bases). Trimming stripped 6 bases from V and 7 bases from J, with 7 bases between. The length of the CDR3 is 11 residues. CDR1 and CDR2 (germline): MNHEY, SVGAGI.

Only a few counts were recorded for this clonotype. The rearrangement uses TRBV11-2 and TRBJ2-1; unclear D gene. The CDR3 spans 10 residues. The V and J ends lost 8 bases and 10 bases respectively, with 9 bases between them. The germline gives CDR1 SGHAT, CDR2 FQNNGV. The CDR3 here is CASGPTEQFF. CDR3 nucleotide sequence: TGTGCCAGCGGGCCGACAGAGCAGTTCTTC.

The CDR3 spells CASSPAGTKETQYF. The CDR3 DNA is TGTGCCAGCTCACCTGCCGGGACAAAAGAGACCCAGTACTTC. This sequence joins TRBV18 and TRBJ2-5; a possible D gene is TRBD1 (6 bases). The ends were cut back, 3 bases at V and 3 bases at J, with 11 bases in the middle. The V gene's germline CDR1 is KGHSH and CDR2 LQKENI. There are 14 residues in the CDR3. The full variable domain, with the rest looked up from reference TRBV18 and TRBJ2-5, is NAGVMQNPRHLVRRRGQEARLRCSPMKGHSHVYWYRQLPEEGLKFMVYLQKENIIDESGMPKERFSAEFPKEGPSILRIQQVVRGDSAAYFCASSPAGTKETQYFGPGTRLLVL.

In its sample, this clonotype was seen a few times. The V gene is TRBV29-1, the J gene TRBJ2-5; 7 bases match TRBD1. The V gene's germline CDR1 is SQVTM and CDR2 ANQGSEA. This CDR3 is 14 amino acids long. With 2 bases clipped from V and 5 bases from J, the junction kept 8 bases outside the gene matches. The CDR3 region is CSVEIEGAGETQYF. CDR3 sequence (DNA): TGCAGCGTTGAAATCGAGGGGGCCGGGGAGACCCAGTACTTC.

This rearrangement joins TRBV6-5 to TRBJ1-5, with D possibly TRBD1 on 5 matching bases. Trimming removed 7 bases at V and 3 bases at J, with 10 bases between. This CDR3 is built from 13 residues. Per the germline V gene, CDR1 is MNHEY and CDR2 is SVGAGI. The CDR3 reads CASIRQINQPQHF. Here the CDR3 DNA reads TGTGCCAGCATTAGACAGATCAATCAGCCCCAGCATTTT.

This clonotype was counted many times. V gene TRBV10-3 combines with J gene TRBJ1-5, with D perhaps TRBD1 (6 bases). The CDR3 runs to 13 residues. The germline gives CDR1 ENHRY, CDR2 SYGVKD. Trimming took 8 bases from V and 3 from J, leaving 11 bases between them. The CDR3 bases are TGTGCCATCGGACAGCAAGTCAATCAGCCCCAGCATTTT. This sequence encodes CAIGQQVNQPQHF.